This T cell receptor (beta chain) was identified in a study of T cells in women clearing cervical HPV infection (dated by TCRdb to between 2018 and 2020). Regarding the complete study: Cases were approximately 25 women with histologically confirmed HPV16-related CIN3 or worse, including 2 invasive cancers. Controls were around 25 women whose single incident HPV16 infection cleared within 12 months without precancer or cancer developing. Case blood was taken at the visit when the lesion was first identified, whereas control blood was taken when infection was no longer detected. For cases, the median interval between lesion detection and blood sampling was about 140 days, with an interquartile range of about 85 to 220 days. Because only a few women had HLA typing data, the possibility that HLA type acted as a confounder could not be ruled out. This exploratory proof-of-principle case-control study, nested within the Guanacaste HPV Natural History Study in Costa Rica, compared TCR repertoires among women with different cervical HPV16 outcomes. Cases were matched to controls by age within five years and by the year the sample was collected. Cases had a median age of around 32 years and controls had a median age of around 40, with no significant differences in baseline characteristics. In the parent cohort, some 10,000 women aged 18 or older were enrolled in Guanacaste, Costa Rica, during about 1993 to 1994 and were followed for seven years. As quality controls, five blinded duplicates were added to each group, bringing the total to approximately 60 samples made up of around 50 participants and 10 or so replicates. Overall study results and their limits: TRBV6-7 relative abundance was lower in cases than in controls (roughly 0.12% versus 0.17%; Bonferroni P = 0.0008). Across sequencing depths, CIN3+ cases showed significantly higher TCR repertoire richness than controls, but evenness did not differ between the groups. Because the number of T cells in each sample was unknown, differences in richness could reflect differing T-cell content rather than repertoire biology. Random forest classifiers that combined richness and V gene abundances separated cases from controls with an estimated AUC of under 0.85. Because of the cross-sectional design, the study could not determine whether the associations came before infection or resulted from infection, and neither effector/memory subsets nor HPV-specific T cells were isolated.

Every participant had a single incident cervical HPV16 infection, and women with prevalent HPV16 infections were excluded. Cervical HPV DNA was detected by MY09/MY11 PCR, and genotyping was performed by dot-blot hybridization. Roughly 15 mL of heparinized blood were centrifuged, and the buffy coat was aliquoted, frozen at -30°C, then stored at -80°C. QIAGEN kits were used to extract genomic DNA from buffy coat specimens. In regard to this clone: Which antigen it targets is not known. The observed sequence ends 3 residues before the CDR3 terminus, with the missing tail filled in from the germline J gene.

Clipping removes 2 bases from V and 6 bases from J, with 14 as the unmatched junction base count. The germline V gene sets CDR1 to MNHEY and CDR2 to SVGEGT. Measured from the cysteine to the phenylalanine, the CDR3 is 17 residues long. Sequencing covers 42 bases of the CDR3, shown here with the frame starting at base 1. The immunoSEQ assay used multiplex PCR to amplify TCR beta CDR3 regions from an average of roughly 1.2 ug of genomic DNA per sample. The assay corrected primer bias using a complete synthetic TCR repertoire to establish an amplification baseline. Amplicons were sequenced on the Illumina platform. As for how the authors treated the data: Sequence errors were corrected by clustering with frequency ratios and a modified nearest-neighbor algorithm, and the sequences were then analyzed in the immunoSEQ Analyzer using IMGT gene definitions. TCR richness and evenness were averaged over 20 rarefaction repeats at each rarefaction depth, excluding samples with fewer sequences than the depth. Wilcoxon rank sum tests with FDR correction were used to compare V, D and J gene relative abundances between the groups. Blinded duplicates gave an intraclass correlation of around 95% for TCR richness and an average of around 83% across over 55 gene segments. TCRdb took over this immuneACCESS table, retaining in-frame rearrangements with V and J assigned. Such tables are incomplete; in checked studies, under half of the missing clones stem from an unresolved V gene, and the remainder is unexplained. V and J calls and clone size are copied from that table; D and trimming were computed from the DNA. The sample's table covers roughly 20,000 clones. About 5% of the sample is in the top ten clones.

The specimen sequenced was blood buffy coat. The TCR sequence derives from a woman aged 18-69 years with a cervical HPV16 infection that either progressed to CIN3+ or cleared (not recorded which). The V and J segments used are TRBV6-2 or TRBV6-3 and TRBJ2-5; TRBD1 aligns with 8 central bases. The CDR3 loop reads CASSYRFGQGGGKTQYF. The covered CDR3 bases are TGTGCCAGCAGTTACCGCTTCGGACAGGGTGGAGGAAAGACC.